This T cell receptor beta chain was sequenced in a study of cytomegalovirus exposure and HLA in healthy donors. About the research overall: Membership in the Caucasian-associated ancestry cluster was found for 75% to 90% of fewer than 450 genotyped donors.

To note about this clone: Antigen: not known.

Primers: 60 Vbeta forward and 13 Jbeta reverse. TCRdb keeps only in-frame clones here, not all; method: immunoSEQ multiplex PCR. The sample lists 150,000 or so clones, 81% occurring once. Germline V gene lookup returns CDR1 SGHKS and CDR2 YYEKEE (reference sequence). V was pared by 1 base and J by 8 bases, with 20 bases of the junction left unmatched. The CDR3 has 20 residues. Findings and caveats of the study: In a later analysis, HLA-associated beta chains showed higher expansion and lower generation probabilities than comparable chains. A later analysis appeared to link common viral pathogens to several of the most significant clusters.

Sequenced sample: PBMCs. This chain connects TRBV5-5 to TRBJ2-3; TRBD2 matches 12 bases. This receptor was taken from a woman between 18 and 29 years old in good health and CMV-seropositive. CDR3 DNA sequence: TGTGCCAGCAGCTTGCATCGGGAGGAGACTAGCGGGGGCACAGGCGGTACGCAGTATTTT. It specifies CASSLHREETSGGTGGTQYF.